This TCR beta chain originates from a study of patients and donors after allogeneic stem cell transplantation. Per germline, CDR1 SQVTM and CDR2 ANQGSEA. The V end lost 6 bases, the J end lost 4 bases, and 24 bases lay between the germline ends. The CDR3 has 16 amino acids. Via MiXCR, TCRdb re-called the RT-PCR reads, giving one row per CDR3 protein. This sample has 25,000 or so distinct CDR3 sequences, with under 30% found just once. This clonotype was detected only a few times. The sample taken for sequencing was blood, either unsorted or a sorted T cell fraction (not recorded which). This TCR was recovered from a human donor who was either an allogeneic HSCT recipient or a stem cell or donor lymphocyte infusion donor (not recorded which). It is not recorded whose cells these are; they may come from a transplant donor. This sequence joins TRBV29-1 and TRBJ1-2, with D perhaps TRBD1 (6 bases). In DNA, the CDR3 is TGCAGCGTCGTCCCCTGGGCCCAGGGGAGGGGCTATGGCTACACCTTC. Protein product: CSVVPWAQGRGYGYTF. Together with reference TRBV29-1 and TRBJ1-2, the CDR3 gives the full variable domain: SAVISQKPSRDICQRGTSLTIQCQVDSQVTMMFWYRQQPGQSLTLIATANQGSEATYESGFVIDKFPISRPNLTFSTLTVSNMSPEDSSIYLCSVVPWAQGRGYGYTFGSGTRLTVV.